This T cell receptor beta chain emerged from a study of cytomegalovirus exposure and HLA in healthy donors (dated by TCRdb to the late 2010s). Turning to the overall study: According to an earlier analysis of 587 of the donors, about 170 million T cells yielded 100 million or so unique TCR beta sequences and 276 Gb of sequence data. The study profiled the T cell repertoires of 666 subjects by immunosequencing and related them to cytomegalovirus serostatus. The aim of the study was to test whether cataloging public T cell receptors could identify signatures of past pathogen exposure. Five DR-DQ haplotypes were handled as single units for association and clustering because linkage in the cohort was strong. In addition to the first cohort of several hundred subjects, a separate validation cohort of some 120 different subjects was used. Roughly 290 gigabases of sequencing data and 70 million to 95 million unique TCR sequences made up an early release that covered under 750 HLA-typed donors. Alongside the repertoire data, information on donor age, sex, ethnicity and CMV serostatus was compiled. Among the roughly 400 genotyped donors, 75% to 90% belonged to the genetic ancestry cluster associated with self-reported Caucasian donors. Rather than using new phenotypic data, the later analysis identified candidate immune exposures from TCR beta sequences and from how often those sequences occurred across donors. Among almost 400 genotyped donors of the cohort, an average of around 240,000 unique TCR beta nucleotide sequences were sequenced per donor, 15% to 20% of them non-productive. To study patterns of TCR occurrence, a later analysis re-analyzed previously published TCR beta repertoires from just over 650 donors and added high-resolution HLA genotyping. An earlier analysis of nearly 600 of the donors applied high-throughput TCR beta sequencing to assess whether each TCR beta V gene segment acted as functional or pseudogenic. HLA typing included class I and class II loci at four-digit resolution. The number of donors typed differed by locus, with roughly 620-640 for A, B, C, DRB1 and DQB1, 522 for DQA1, 600 to 610 for DPA1, and around 460 for DPB1. To predict cytomegalovirus infection status, the study combined high-throughput TCR immunosequencing, statistical association of individual TCRs with disease status, and machine learning. A later genetic analysis used genome-wide SNP genotypes for about 65% of the 666 donors, treating that subset as a discovery cohort. Every discovery cohort repertoire had been produced on one sequencing platform. What the authors observed across the whole study: At a false discovery rate of 0.05, a later analysis linked fewer than 20,000 TCR beta sequences to specific HLA alleles. The classifier was reported to diagnose cytomegalovirus status with high specificity and sensitivity in both the original cohort and the validation cohort. The only immune exposure information available for the cohort was CMV serostatus. An earlier analysis of approximately 500 of the donors showed that most TCR beta V segments appeared in productive rearrangements either about 90% or about 30% of the time, which broadly matched IMGT annotations. In a later genetic analysis, a missense DCLRE1C variant was associated with V-gene and J-gene trimming of TCR beta chains, and the association was replicated in an independent cohort. A later analysis found that TCR association rates varied across HLA loci, with DRB1 alleles showing the most associated TCRs and HLA-C alleles the fewest. When HLA alleles, especially DR and DQ, strongly co-occurred, TCR associations were difficult to assign to individual alleles. In a later analysis, most CMV-associated TCR beta chains were found to appear HLA-restricted, with HLA associations seemingly driven largely by CMV exposure. A few of the identified cytomegalovirus-associated TCR beta chains were confirmed in vitro to be specific for cytomegalovirus antigens. In the study, 150 to 200 TCR beta chains were listed as associated with cytomegalovirus. Linkage disequilibrium might explain the correlated functional status among segregating V segments, but an unknown experimental factor could not be ruled out. Because HLA typing was unavailable for some donors at each locus, only the typed subset was used in association tests. Compared with the roughly 710-donor mean, donors in an Asian-associated ancestry cluster had fewer N-insertions in productive TCRs, according to a later genetic analysis. According to the authors, the approach could potentially be generalized to other disease states and immunological phenotypes. Compared with equally common non-associated chains, HLA-associated TCR beta chains in a later analysis were more clonally expanded and had lower generation probabilities. Most TCR sequences were observed very rarely across donors, whereas some public TCRs were present in many individuals. The cohort was sequenced for TCR beta chains only, and without alpha or paired-chain data the features that could be detected were limited. A cluster of highly shared sequence variants was judged likely to be a technical artifact of the sequencing pipeline. Some IMGT-functional V segments, including TRBV6-2 and TRBV6-3, could not be distinguished by the 87-base-pair reads and were therefore excluded. A later analysis reported that several top co-occurrence clusters appeared linked to parvovirus B19, influenza, CMV and Epstein-Barr virus. A further reported finding was that TCR beta sequences accurately predicted the HLA-A and HLA-B alleles for most subjects in the first cohort. Roughly uniform sequencing depth across donors was assumed in presence/absence analyses, although this assumption may not hold. Because counts were too low, roughly 17 rarely observed V segments, including chromosome 9 orphons, were left out of the earlier analysis of several hundred of the donors.

Regarding this clone: Which antigen it targets is not known. Per-base quality was not reported, and no clone a single base away is much larger than it.

Library prep was done by the immunoSEQ multiplex PCR assay. For the multiplex PCR, a mixture combining 60 forward primers for TCR Vbeta segments and 13 reverse primers for TCR Jbeta segments was used. The CDR3 region of rearranged TCR beta genes was amplified from genomic DNA with a multiplex PCR assay. The amplified TCR beta libraries were sequenced on the Illumina HiSeq System as 87-base-pair reads. In the source study's methods: In a later analysis, tens of millions of unique TCR beta chains were counted across the 500 to 700 repertoires, and approximately 9.9 million of these chains were shared by at least two donors. Raw reads were error-corrected and collapsed into unique sequences by a nearest-neighbor algorithm in which closely related sequences were merged to remove PCR and sequencing errors. To assign V, D and J gene segments, CDR3 sequences were aligned to IMGT reference sequences. For a sequence to be retained, a match of at least six nucleotides to both a V gene segment and a J gene segment was required. A rearrangement counted as productive if the CDR3 had no stop codons and remained in frame with V and J, and every other rearrangement counted as non-productive. CDR3 was defined by IMGT convention, running from the second conserved V-encoded cysteine to the conserved J-encoded phenylalanine. The earlier analysis of about 570 of the donors excluded any sequence lacking an unambiguous match to a single V gene segment. An earlier analysis of about 590 of the donors classified V segments as functional when productive rearrangements were above 56.7% and as segregating when the standard deviation between donors was above 5%. To diagnose cytomegalovirus status from the catalog of TCR beta chain sequences, a statistical classification framework was built. In a later analysis, V and J genes were assigned by comparing TCR nucleotide sequences against IMGT/GENE-DB human TR gene sequences. A later analysis assigned CDR3 sequences and most-parsimonious VDJ recombination scenarios with the TCRdist pipeline. A later analysis defined each TCR beta chain by its CDR3 amino acid sequence plus V-gene family, and excluded reads lacking a unique V-gene family. As a way to deal with suspected cross-contamination and a sequencing artifact, a later analysis dropped 450 to 600 nucleotide sequences that were highly shared and had low generation probability. In a later analysis, a clonal expansion index was calculated for each public chain from normalized within-repertoire ranks of inferred template counts. In a later analysis, generation probabilities were computed with a VDJ recombination model fitted to out-of-frame rearrangements, and the resulting probabilities were checked against IGoR. A later analysis scored TCR-TCR, TCR-HLA and TCR-CMV co-occurrence with hypergeometric tests, applying a repertoire-size bias correction to TCR pairs. To estimate false discovery rates, a later analysis permuted the HLA or CMV assignments 20 times. A later analysis grouped co-occurring TCRs with DBSCAN, adding TCRdist sequence similarity when clustering within HLA-allele-positive subsets. Repertoires with fewer than 30,000 or more than 120,000 public chains were left out of co-occurrence clustering, as were about 5 repertoires with anomalous nucleotide sharing. TCRdb mirrors the immuneACCESS table, restricted to in-frame sequences. Some clones are absent from its copies; in checked studies, under half trace to an unresolved V gene, and the reason for the others is unknown. V, J and clone size derive from that table, while D and trimming were established from the DNA sequence. The sample table lists around 150,000 clones, about 78% of them with a count of one. Roughly 4% of the sample is taken by the ten largest.

The germline V gene supplies CDR1 SNHLY and CDR2 FYNNEI. Cut back by 8 bases and 1 base, the V and J ends lie 11 bases apart. Taken from cysteine to phenylalanine, the CDR3 has 13 residues. CDR3 DNA is the only sequence kept; it has 39 bases, read in frame from the first base. The cohort was made up of about 670 healthy bone marrow donors. All cohort members were sampled while nominally healthy, although unrecorded immune exposures were likely present. The donor was CMV seronegative and was included in the group of 352 seronegative cohort members. A peripheral blood sample was collected from each donor, and TCR beta sequencing was performed on peripheral blood mononuclear cells. The Qiagen DNeasy Blood Extraction Kit was used to extract genomic DNA from the blood cell samples.

This TCR was sampled from a man between 18 and 35 years old in good health and CMV-seronegative. The chain uses TRBV2 and TRBJ1-1; the D gene is perhaps TRBD1, on 6 matching bases. Sequenced sample: PBMCs. This receptor carries the CDR3 CASSGHENTEAFF. The DNA sequence reads TGTGCCAGCTCGGGACACGAGAACACTGAAGCTTTCTTT.